This TCR beta chain is from a study of T cell responses to AZD1222 COVID-19 vaccine. This CDR3 is 15 amino acids long. Between the trimmed V and J ends, which lost 0 bases and 8 bases, there was a span of 14 bases. Germline loops: CDR1 GTSNPN, CDR2 SVGIG (reference sequence). Measured with immunoSEQ multiplex PCR; TCRdb has only the in-frame clones, and not every one. The sample yields about 60,000 clones, approximately 80% seen once. The table lists this clone with a count of one. The sequence was obtained from an adult who received the AZD1222 COVID-19 vaccine. V usage is TRBV30 and J usage is TRBJ1-6, with no clear D. This sample comprised peripheral blood, obtained 28 days after the second AZD1222 dose. As DNA, the CDR3 is TGTGCCTGGAGTGTAGGCAAAGTACGGGATTCACCCCTCCACTTT. This sequence encodes CAWSVGKVRDSPLHF.